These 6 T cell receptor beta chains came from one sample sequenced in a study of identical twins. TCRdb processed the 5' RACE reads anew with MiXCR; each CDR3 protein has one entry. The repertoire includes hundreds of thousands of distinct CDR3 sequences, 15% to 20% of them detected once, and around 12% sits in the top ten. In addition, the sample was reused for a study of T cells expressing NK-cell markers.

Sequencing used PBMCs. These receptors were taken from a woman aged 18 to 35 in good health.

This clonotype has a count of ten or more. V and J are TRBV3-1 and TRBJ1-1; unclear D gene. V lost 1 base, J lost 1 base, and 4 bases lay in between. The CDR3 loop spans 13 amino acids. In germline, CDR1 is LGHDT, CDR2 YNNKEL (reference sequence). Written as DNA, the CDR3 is TGTGCCAGCAGCCAAGGACGGAACACTGAAGCTTTCTTT. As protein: CASSQGRNTEAFF.

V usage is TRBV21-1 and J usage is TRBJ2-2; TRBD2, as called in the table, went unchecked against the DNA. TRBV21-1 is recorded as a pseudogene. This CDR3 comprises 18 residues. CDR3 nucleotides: TGTGCCAGCAGCAAAGGGTGGAGCGGAGAGGGGGACACCGGGGAGCTGTTTTTT. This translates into CASSKGWSGEGDTGELFF.

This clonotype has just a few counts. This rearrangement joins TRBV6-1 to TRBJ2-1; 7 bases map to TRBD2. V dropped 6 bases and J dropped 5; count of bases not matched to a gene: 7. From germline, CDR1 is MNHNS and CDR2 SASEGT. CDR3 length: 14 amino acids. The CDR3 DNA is TGTGCCAGCAGAAAAAGGGAGGGACACAATGAGCAGTTCTTC. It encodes CASRKREGHNEQFF.

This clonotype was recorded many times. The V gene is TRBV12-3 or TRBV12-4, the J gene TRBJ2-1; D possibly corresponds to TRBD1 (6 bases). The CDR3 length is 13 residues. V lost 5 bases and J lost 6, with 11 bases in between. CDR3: CASSITGSNEQFF. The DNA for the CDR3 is TGTGCCAGCAGTATTACAGGGAGCAATGAGCAGTTCTTC.

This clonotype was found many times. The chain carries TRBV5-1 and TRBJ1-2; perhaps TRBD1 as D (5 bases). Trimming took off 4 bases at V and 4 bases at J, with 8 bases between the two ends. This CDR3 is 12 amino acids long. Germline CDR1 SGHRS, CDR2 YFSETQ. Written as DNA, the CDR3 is TGCGCCAGCAGCCAGGGCCTCTATGGCTACACCTTC. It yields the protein CASSQGLYGYTF.

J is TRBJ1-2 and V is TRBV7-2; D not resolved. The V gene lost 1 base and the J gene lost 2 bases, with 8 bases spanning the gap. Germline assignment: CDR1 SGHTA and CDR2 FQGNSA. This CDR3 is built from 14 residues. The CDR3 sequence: CASSLELWNYGYTF. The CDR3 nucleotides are TGTGCCAGCAGCTTAGAGTTATGGAACTATGGCTACACCTTC.